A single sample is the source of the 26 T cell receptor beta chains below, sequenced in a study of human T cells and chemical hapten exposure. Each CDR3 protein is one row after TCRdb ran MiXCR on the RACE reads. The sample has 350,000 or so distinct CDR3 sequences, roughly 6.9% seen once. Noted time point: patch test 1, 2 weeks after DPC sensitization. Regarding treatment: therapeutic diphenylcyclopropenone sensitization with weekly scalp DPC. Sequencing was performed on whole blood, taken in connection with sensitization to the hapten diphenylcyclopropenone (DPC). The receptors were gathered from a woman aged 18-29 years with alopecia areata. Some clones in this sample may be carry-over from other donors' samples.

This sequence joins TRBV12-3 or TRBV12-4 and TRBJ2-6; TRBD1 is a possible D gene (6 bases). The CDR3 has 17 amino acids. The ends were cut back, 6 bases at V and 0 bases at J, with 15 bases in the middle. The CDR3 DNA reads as TGTGCCAGCAGCCTGGCTGGGACACCCTCTGGGGCCAACGTCCTGACTTTC. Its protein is CASSLAGTPSGANVLTF.

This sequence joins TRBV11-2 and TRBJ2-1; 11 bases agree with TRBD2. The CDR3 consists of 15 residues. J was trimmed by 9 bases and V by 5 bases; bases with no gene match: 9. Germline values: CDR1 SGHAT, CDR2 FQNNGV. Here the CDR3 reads CASSANSGGALEQFF. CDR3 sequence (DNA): TGTGCCAGCAGCGCGAATAGCGGGGGGGCCCTTGAGCAGTTCTTC.

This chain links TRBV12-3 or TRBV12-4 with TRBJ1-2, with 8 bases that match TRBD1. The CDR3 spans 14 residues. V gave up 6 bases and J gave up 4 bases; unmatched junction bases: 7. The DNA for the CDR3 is TGTGCCAGCAGCGGACGGACAGGGATCTATGGCTACACCTTC. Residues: CASSGRTGIYGYTF.

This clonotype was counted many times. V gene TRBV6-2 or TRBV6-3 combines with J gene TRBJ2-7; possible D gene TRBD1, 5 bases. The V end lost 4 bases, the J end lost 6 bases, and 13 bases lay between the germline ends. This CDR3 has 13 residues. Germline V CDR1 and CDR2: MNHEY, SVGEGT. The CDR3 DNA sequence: TGTGCCAGCAGTTTTGGGCAGGGATTCGAGCAGTACTTC. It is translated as CASSFGQGFEQYF.

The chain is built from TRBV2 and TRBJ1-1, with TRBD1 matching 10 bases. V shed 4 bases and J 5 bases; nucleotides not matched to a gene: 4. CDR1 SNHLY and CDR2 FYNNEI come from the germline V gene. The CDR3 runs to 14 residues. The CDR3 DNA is TGTGCCAGCAGTGCAAGGACAGGGGGGACTGAAGCTTTCTTT. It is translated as CASSARTGGTEAFF.

CDR3 in amino acids: CASSLSGRNTDTQYF. CDR3 DNA sequence: TGTGCCAGCAGCTTATCGGGAAGAAACACAGATACGCAGTATTTT. The gene calls are TRBV11-1 and TRBJ2-3; TRBD2 might be the D (5 bases). Germline assignment: CDR1 SGHAT and CDR2 FQDESV (reference sequence). This CDR3 has 15 amino acids. V lost 2 bases and J lost 2, with 11 bases in between.

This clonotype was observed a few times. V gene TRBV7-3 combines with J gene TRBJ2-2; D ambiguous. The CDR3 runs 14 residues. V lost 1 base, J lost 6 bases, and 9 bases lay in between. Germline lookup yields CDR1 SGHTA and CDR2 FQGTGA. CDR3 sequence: CASSLIIGSGELFF. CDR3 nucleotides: TGTGCCAGCAGCTTAATAATAGGTTCCGGGGAGCTGTTTTTT.

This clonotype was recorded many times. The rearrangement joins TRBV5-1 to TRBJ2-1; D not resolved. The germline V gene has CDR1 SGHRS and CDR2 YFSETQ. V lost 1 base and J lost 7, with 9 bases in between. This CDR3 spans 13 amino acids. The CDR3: CASSLPQNNEQFF. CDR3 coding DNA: TGCGCCAGCAGCTTGCCTCAAAATAATGAGCAGTTCTTC.

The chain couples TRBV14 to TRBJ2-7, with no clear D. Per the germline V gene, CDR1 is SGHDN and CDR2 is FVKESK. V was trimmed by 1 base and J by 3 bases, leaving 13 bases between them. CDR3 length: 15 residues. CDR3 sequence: CASSQVIGHIYEQYF. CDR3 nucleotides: TGTGCCAGCAGCCAAGTGATTGGCCACATCTACGAGCAGTACTTC. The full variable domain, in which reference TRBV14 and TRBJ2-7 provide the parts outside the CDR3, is EAGVTQFPSHSVIEKGQTVTLRCDPISGHDNLYWYRRVMGKEIKFLLHFVKESKQDESGMPNNRFLAERTGGTYSTLKVQPAELEDSGVYFCASSQVIGHIYEQYFGPGTRLTVT.

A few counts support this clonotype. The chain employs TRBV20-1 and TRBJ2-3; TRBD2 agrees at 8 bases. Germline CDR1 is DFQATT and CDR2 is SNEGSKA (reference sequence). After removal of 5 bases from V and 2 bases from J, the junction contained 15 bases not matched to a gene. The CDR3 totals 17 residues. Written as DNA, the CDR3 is TGCAGTGCTGCCACTAGAGTCGGGGGGGCGCCCACAGATACGCAGTATTTT. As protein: CSAATRVGGAPTDTQYF.

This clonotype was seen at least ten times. CDR3 nucleotide sequence: TGCAGCTATCTTCCTGAAGCTTTCTTT. Protein product: CSYLPEAFF. The gene calls are TRBV29-1 and TRBJ1-1; D unresolved. CDR1 is SQVTM, CDR2 ANQGSEA, per germline. Trimming left V 8 bases short and J 6 bases short, with 7 bases between. The CDR3 spans 9 residues.

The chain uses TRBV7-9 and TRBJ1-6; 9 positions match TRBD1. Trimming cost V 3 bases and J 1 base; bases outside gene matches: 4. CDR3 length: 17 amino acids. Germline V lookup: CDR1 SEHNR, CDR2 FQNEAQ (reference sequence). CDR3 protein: CASSFGTGNSYNSPLHF. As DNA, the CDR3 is TGTGCCAGCAGCTTCGGGACAGGGAATTCCTATAATTCACCCCTCCACTTT.

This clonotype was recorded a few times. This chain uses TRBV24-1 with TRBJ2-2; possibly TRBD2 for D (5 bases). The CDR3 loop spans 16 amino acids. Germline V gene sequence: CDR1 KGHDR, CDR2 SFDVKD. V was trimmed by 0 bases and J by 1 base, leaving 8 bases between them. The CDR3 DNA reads TGTGCCACCAGTGATTTGTCGGGAATGAACACCGGGGAGCTGTTTTTT. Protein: CATSDLSGMNTGELFF.

The CDR3 protein is CASSGPGWGKLFF. CDR3 DNA: TGTGCCAGCAGCGGACCGGGTTGGGGAAAACTGTTTTTT. The J gene is TRBJ1-4, the V gene TRBV5-4; D unclear. CDR3 size: 13 residues. V was clipped by 4 bases and J by 10 bases, with 14 bases between them. Germline V gene sequence: CDR1 SGHNT, CDR2 YYREEE (reference sequence).

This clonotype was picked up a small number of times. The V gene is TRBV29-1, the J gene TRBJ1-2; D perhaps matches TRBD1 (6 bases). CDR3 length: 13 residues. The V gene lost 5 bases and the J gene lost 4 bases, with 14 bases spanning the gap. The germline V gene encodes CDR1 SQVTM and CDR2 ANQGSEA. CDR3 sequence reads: CSVSTGSGYGYTF. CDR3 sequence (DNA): TGCAGCGTTTCTACAGGGAGCGGCTATGGCTACACCTTC.

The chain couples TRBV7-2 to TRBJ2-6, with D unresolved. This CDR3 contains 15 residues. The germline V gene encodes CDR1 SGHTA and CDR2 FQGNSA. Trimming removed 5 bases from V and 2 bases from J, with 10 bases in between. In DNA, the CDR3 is TGTGCCAGCAGCCCGAACATGGCTGGGGCCAACGTCCTGACTTTC. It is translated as CASSPNMAGANVLTF.

The CDR3 nucleotides read TGCAGCGTTGAAAAGGGCTATGGCTACACCTTC. Translating gives CSVEKGYGYTF. V and J are TRBV29-1 and TRBJ1-2; D gene unclear. Trimming took off 2 bases at V and 4 bases at J, with 5 bases between the two ends. Germline loops: CDR1 SQVTM, CDR2 ANQGSEA. The CDR3 totals 11 residues.

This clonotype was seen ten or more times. The CDR3 DNA sequence: TGTGCCATCAGTGGGGGGACTAGCGCGAACACAGATACGCAGTATTTT. Protein: CAISGGTSANTDTQYF. The gene calls are TRBV10-3 and TRBJ2-3; TRBD2 matches at 10 bases. The germline V gene has CDR1 ENHRY and CDR2 SYGVKD. V shed 4 bases, J shed 2 bases, and the junction held 6 bases outside the gene matches. CDR3 length equals 16 residues.

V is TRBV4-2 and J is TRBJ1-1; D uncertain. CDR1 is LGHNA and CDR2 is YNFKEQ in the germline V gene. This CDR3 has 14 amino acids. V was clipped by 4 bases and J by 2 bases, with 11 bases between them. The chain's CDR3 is CASSRDAENTEAFF. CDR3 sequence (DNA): TGTGCCAGCAGCCGAGACGCAGAAAACACTGAAGCTTTCTTT.

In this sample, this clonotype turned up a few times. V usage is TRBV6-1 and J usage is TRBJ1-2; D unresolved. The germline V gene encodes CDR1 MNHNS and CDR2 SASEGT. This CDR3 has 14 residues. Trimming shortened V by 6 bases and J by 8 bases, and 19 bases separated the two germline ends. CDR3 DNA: TGTGCCAGCAGGGCCCGACAAGGCGTAAGGGGCTACACCTTC. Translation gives CASRARQGVRGYTF.

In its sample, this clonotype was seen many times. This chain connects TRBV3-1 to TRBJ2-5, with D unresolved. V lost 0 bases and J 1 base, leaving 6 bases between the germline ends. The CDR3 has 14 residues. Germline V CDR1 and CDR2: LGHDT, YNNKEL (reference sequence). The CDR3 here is CASSQDTAQETQYF. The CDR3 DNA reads TGTGCCAGCAGCCAAGATACGGCCCAAGAGACCCAGTACTTC.

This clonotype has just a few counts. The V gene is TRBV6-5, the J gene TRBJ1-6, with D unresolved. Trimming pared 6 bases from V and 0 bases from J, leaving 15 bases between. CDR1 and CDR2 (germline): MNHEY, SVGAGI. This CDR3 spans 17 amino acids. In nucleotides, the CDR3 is TGTGCCAGCAGCATGGCCGTAGGGAGCTCCTATAATTCACCCCTCCACTTT. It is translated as CASSMAVGSSYNSPLHF.

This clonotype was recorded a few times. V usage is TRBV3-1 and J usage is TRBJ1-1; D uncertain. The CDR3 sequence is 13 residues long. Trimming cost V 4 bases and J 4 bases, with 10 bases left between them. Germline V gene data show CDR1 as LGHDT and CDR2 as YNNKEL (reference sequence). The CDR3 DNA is TGTGCCAGCAGCCCCCCATGGGGCACTGAAGCTTTCTTT. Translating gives CASSPPWGTEAFF.

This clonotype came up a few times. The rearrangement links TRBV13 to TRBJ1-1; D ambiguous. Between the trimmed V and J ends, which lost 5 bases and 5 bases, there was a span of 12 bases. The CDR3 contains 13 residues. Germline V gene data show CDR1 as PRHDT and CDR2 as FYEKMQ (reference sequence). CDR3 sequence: CASSQGQRTEAFF. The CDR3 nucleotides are TGTGCCAGCAGCCAAGGGCAGAGGACTGAAGCTTTCTTT. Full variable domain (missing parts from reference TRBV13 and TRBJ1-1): AAGVIQSPRHLIKEKRETATLKCYPIPRHDTVYWYQQGPGQDPQFLISFYEKMQSDKGSIPDRFSAQQFSDYHSELNMSSLELGDSALYFCASSQGQRTEAFFGQGTRLTVV.

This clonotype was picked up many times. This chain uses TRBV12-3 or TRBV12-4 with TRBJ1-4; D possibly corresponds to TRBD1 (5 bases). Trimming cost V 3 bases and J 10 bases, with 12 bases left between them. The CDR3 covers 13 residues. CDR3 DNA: TGTGCCAGCAGTTTCTGGGGGGAGGGAAAACTGTTTTTT. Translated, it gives CASSFWGEGKLFF.

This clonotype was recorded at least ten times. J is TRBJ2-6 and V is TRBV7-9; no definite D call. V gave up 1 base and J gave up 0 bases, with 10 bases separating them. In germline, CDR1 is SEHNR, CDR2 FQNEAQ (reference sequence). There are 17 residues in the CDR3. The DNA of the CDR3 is TGTGCCAGCAGCTTAGATGACGCTCCCTCTGGGGCCAACGTCCTGACTTTC. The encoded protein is CASSLDDAPSGANVLTF.